This TCR beta chain was profiled in a study of Graves' ophthalmopathy and Graves' hyperthyroidism. For the study at large: Specimen type is peripheral blood, obtained at initial diagnosis before any treatment.

The CDR3 is made up of 17 amino acids. Trimming removed 6 bases from V and 6 bases from J, with 23 bases in between. The germline gives CDR1 KGHDR, CDR2 SFDVKD. Findings of the study overall: The model flagged ophthalmopathy progression at approximately 66% sensitivity and 72% to 75% specificity. Ophthalmopathy was separated from stable hyperthyroidism by a 13-signature model with 87.88% sensitivity and 81.08% specificity.

From RNA, the CDR3 regions of TCR beta chains were amplified and sequenced. An initial RT-PCR round employing HTBI primers preceded a second-round multiplex PCR. MiXCR, applied by TCRdb to the multiplex PCR reads, yields one record per CDR3 protein. In the table there are 300,000 to 450,000 distinct CDR3 sequences, roughly 15% of which are singletons. Concerning this clonotype: Its antigen is not known.

The V and J genes are TRBV24-1 and TRBJ1-5, with D perhaps matching TRBD1 (5 bases). The sequenced sample was peripheral blood. The TCR sequence derives from an adult woman with stable Graves' hyperthyroidism. Here the CDR3 reads CATSIRVGDKDTQPQHF. CDR3 in DNA: TGTGCCACCAGTATCCGGGTGGGGGATAAAGACACTCAGCCCCAGCATTTT.